The present entry profiles one T cell receptor beta chain with its context. As for treatment: 15 to 20 received Ad26.COV2.S at low or high dose, single or two shots; about 5 received placebo; per-sample allocation not given. All samples were drawn on day 63, counting from the first vaccine or placebo injection. The sample is drawn from a study of Ad26.COV2.S vaccination and SARS-CoV-2 variants. The repertoire was sequenced with immunoSEQ multiplex PCR; TCRdb's copy has only in-frame clones and lacks some. The profile shows some 370,000 clones, 83% of them singletons. The CDR3 contains 13 residues. Germline V gene data show CDR1 as SGHRS and CDR2 as YFSETQ. Trimming cost V 0 bases and J 2 bases, with 6 bases left between them.

The input for sequencing was peripheral blood, taken in a trial of Ad26.COV2.S vaccine versus placebo. This clonotype was obtained from a person between 18 and 65 years old who received the Ad26.COV2.S COVID-19 vaccine or a placebo. The V and J genes are TRBV5-1 and TRBJ2-7; no clear D. For the CDR3, the DNA is TGCGCCAGCAGCTTGGAAGAGGCCTACGAGCAGTACTTC. Its protein product is CASSLEEAYEQYF. The full variable domain, rest sourced from reference TRBV5-1 and TRBJ2-7, is KAGVTQTPRYLIKTRGQQVTLSCSPISGHRSVSWYQQTPGQGLQFLFEYFSETQRNKGNFPGRFSGRQFSNSRSEMNVSTLELGDSALYLCASSLEEAYEQYFGPGTRLTVT.